The present TCR beta chain was sequenced within a study of low-dose radiotherapy and immunotherapy resistance in tumors (dated by TCRdb to the early 2020s). Background for the entire study: Patients in Cohort 1 were given 0.5 Gy per fraction every 2 weeks, and the prescribed total PTV dose was 6.5 Gy. The trial did not randomize participants into treatment groups. Patients took aspirin 300 mg orally once daily for four cycles, starting on cycle 1 day 1. The translational analysis covered eight patients: three from the first dose cohort and the first five from the second dose cohort. Patients in Cohort 2 were given 1 Gy per fraction every two weeks, for a total of 13 Gy across 26 weeks. Superscript III and a set of TRAV- and TRBV-specific primers were used to synthesize first-strand cDNA, so that both TCRalpha and TCRbeta chains were covered. Intravenous cyclophosphamide at 200 mg/m2 was administered every two weeks, one day ahead of each radiation and immunotherapy administration. TCRalpha and TCRbeta libraries were deep-sequenced on an Illumina MiniSeq instrument. Patients were given nivolumab as a 240 mg flat dose every two weeks and ipilimumab at 1 mg/kg every six weeks, with both drugs delivered intravenously.

For sequencing, an Illumina MiniSeq was employed. An approximately 20-cycle PCR with Phusion amplified the TCRs, pairing a constant-region primer with the adapter that was attached to the V primers. The isolated mRNA was amplified using the MessageAmp II aRNA Amplification Kit, with in vitro transcription performed for about 15 hours at 37 degrees C. The Dynabeads mRNA DIRECT Purification Kit was used to isolate mRNA for TCR sequencing. Indexed Illumina adapters were added in a second approximately 26-cycle Phusion PCR, and the resulting products were purified with AMPure XP beads. The original methods were these. Custom Perl scripts were used to pool TCR sequences that encoded the same protein, to remove out-of-frame sequences, and to calculate the abundance of each clonotype. The analysis excluded TCR sequences that were supported by just one read. Shannon entropy, Gini index, clonality, richness, and the frequency of TCRs shared between repertoires were included as repertoire metrics. The raw public data were reprocessed by TCRdb itself: fastp quality trimming at Q25, MiXCR clonotype calling, in-frame beta chains only. Each CDR3 protein appears once, grouped with its most common genes and DNA. Clone size and V and J calls follow TCRdb, not the original study. The sample has tens of thousands of distinct CDR3 sequences on record, over 9.5% of them singletons. The top ten clones comprise approximately 6.2% of the sample.

Reading the germline V gene gives CDR1 MDHEN and CDR2 SYDVKM. V is clipped by 2 bases and J by 4 bases, and the sequence between their germline boundaries is 11 bases long. The CDR3 spans 14 residues, from the cysteine through the phenylalanine. The only DNA kept is the CDR3, 42 bases in frame from the first base. The time point tag for this specimen amounts to: before trial treatment. The donors came from RACIN, which was a single-arm phase I dose-escalation trial that paired nivolumab and ipilimumab with aspirin, low-dose cyclophosphamide and low-dose radiotherapy. Eligible patients had advanced, TIL-negative solid tumors. In this sample, this clonotype turned up many times. Its antigen is still unknown. No base quality information exists; no much larger clone differs at one position.

The specimen comprised PBMCs, sampled before treatment. The sequence came from a female donor with ovarian cancer. Recombination connected TRBV28 to TRBJ1-2; there is no confident call for the D gene. This receptor has the CDR3 CASSLQPELYGYTF. The nucleotide sequence reads as follows: TGTGCCAGCAGTTTACAACCAGAGCTCTATGGCTACACCTTC.